This TCR beta chain was recorded in a study of T cell responses to AZD1222 COVID-19 vaccine. Of note for this clone: The antigen is undetermined.

The assay was immunoSEQ multiplex PCR, and TCRdb's table has in-frame clones only and misses some. The profile shows over 100,000 clones, about nine tenths of them singletons. Study-wide findings and caveats: Only a handful of people who got AZD1222 tested seropositive at baseline.

V gave up 5 bases and J gave up 3 bases; unmatched junction bases: 8. Germline V gives CDR1 SEHNR, CDR2 FQNEAQ (reference sequence). CDR3 length: 15 amino acids. The source is an adult who received the AZD1222 COVID-19 vaccine. This sequence joins TRBV7-9 and TRBJ2-7, with 9 bases fitting TRBD1. Sample: peripheral blood, taken 28 days after the second AZD1222 dose. CDR3 DNA: TGTGCCAGCAGCCAAGGACAGGGGAGAAACTACGAGCAGTACTTC. This translates into CASSQGQGRNYEQYF.